This TCR beta chain was recorded in a study of OX40 agonist ivuxolimab in advanced cancers. Study-wide context: Ivuxolimab was an agonistic, fully human IgG2 monoclonal antibody directed against OX40 (CD134), a costimulatory receptor. Partial responses were achieved by three dose-escalation patients, of whom one had hepatocellular carcinoma and two had cutaneous melanoma. Patients were allowed to have had prior anti-PD-1, anti-PD-L1 or anti-CTLA-4 therapy, and approximately 40% of the dose-escalation patients had previously received checkpoint inhibitors. Of the roughly 52 dose-escalation patients, hepatocellular carcinoma was present in 19, melanoma in roughly 15, renal cell carcinoma in 9 and head and neck cancer in 9. Intravenous ivuxolimab was administered to patients every 2 weeks at six dose levels: 0.01, 0.1, 0.3, 1.5, 3 and 10 mg/kg. The point of sequencing TCRbeta in the periphery was to test whether ivuxolimab changed TCR sequence diversity and drove clonal T-cell expansion. In the dose-escalation cohort, approximately 83% of patients were male, and the mean age was 60 years with a range of about 20 to 79. The monotherapy dose-escalation portion (N ≈ 56 patients) of the phase I ivuxolimab trial is reported in the paper. Paper-wide results and their limitations: After ivuxolimab, CD8+ T cells had more expanded clones than CD4+ T cells on average. The antigen specificity of the peripheral T cells that underwent clonal expansion was not determined. In partial responders in the 0.1-3.0 mg/kg groups, normalized peripheral clonal expansion was found to be among the lowest, especially among CD8+ T cells. At doses of 0.1 to 3.0 mg/kg, clonal expansion of both CD4+ and CD8+ T cells in blood was seen between baseline and week 6. Low levels of normalized T-cell clonal expansion were also seen in some patients who did not respond.

To sequence the TCRbeta CDR3 region, genomic DNA was isolated from the sorted cells. The immunoSEQ Assay was used to sequence the TCRbeta CDR3 regions. Here the immuneACCESS table is served through TCRdb, limited to in-frame sequences with V and J called. Missing clones are a known gap in these copies; in checked studies unresolved V genes cover under half, and the rest lacks a known reason. Present in this sample are some 82,000 clones, almost 90% of which were seen just once. Of the sample, less than 0.85% is held by the ten largest clones. The trial excluded patients who had a history of autoimmune disease or who were on systemic immunosuppression. Peripheral blood for TCR sequencing was drawn from every dose cohort at baseline, at cycle 4 day 1 and at cycle 7 day 1. The samples were drawn from a first-in-human, open-label, multicenter phase I dose-escalation trial of ivuxolimab. Adults with locally advanced or metastatic melanoma, renal cell carcinoma, hepatocellular carcinoma or head and neck squamous cell carcinoma were enrolled in the trial. Before TCR sequencing, CD4+ and CD8+ T cells were separately sorted from peripheral blood.

To note about this clone: Its binding antigen is unknown. No clone much larger than this one lies a single base away; base qualities are absent.

This sequence originates from an adult with an advanced solid tumor such as melanoma, head and neck, liver or kidney cancer. Sequenced here: CD4+ or CD8+ T cells sorted from blood, sampled in a trial of the OX40 agonist ivuxolimab.

The CDR3 loop reads CASSVGLGFSNEKLFF. In nucleotide form, the sequence is TGTGCCAGCAGCGTAGGCCTGGGGTTCTCAAATGAAAAACTGTTTTTT. The chain was built from TRBV9 and TRBJ1-4; the D gene identity is not certain. Its CDR3 holds 16 amino acids, cysteine through phenylalanine. The read is trimmed to its CDR3 DNA, 48 bases read in frame from base 1. Sequences SGDLS (CDR1) and YYNGEE (CDR2) are obtained from the germline V gene. V loses 0 bases of germline sequence and J loses 5 bases, and the interval between the two ends is 14 bases. The reference TRBV9 and TRBJ1-4 proteins fill in what lies around the CDR3, so the full variable domain reads DSGVTQTPKHLITATGQRVTLRCSPRSGDLSVYWYQQSLDQGLQFLIQYYNGEERAKGNILERFSAQQFPDLHSELNLSSLELGDSALYFCASSVGLGFSNEKLFFGSGTQLSVL.